These 8 T cell receptor beta chains originate from one sample sequenced in a study of regulatory T cells in long-lasting Graves disease (dated by TCRdb to the early 2020s). The time point label, as the study defines it: newly diagnosed GD, antithyroid drugs for less than 3 months. For both TCR sequencing and RNA sequencing, RNA was extracted from PBMCs using TRIzol. The library was made by multiplex PCR. The instrument was an Illumina HiSeq 4000. CDR3 regions were amplified by Arm-PCR with iRepertoire HTBI primers to construct TCR beta libraries. TCRdb handled the public reads itself, with Q25 trimming in fastp and clone calling in MiXCR, and kept productive beta chains. Rows with one shared CDR3 protein collapse into an entry with the most common genes and DNA. This sample holds approximately 560,000 distinct CDR3 sequences; about 16% were observed only once. 12% of the sample is taken by the ten largest.

In addition, the sample was reused for a study of T cells in Graves' hyperthyroidism and ophthalmopathy.

The input for sequencing was peripheral blood mononuclear cells (PBMCs), taken at new diagnosis, from a patient treated with antithyroid drugs. The receptor source for this set is a man in his late teens or twenties with Graves disease. Donor details come from another sample of the same person, matched by shared clones.

Note on this clonotype: A much larger clone is a single base away; this may be a read error. This chain joins TRBV12-3 or TRBV12-4 and TRBJ2-1, with 8 positions matching TRBD2. The CDR3 extends over 13 amino acids. CDR3 sequence: CANSLAGRGEQFF. The CDR3 region has the DNA TGTGCCAACAGTTTAGCGGGAAGGGGTGAGCAGTTCTTC.

As regards this clonotype: Only one base separates this from a far larger clonotype, so it likely reflects a read error. The J gene is TRBJ2-7, the V gene TRBV4-1; D gene ambiguous. Per the germline V gene, CDR1 is MGHRA and CDR2 is YSYEKL. V dropped 0 bases and J dropped 7 bases, with 10 bases sitting between them. The CDR3 loop spans 13 amino acids. The chain's CDR3 is CASSQELNNEQYF. The DNA for the CDR3 is TGCGCCAGCAGCCAAGAGCTGAACAATGAGCAGTACTTC.

This clonotype was observed a handful of times. The chain recombines TRBV24-1 with TRBJ2-5, with 7 positions matching TRBD1. The CDR3 runs 12 residues. The ends lost 3 bases at V and 7 bases at J; junction bases unmatched: 1. Germline lookup yields CDR1 KGHDR and CDR2 SFDVKD. CDR3 bases: TGTGCCACCAGTGATCACAGGGGGACCCAGTACTTC. Translation: CATSDHRGTQYF.

This clonotype has only a few counts. The chain recombines TRBV9 with TRBJ1-4; no definite D call. Deletions cut 0 bases from V and 10 bases from J, with 13 bases between. The CDR3 loop spans 14 amino acids. CDR1 and CDR2 from the germline V gene are SGDLS and YYNGEE. CDR3 protein: CASSVDTAQGKLFF. The CDR3 DNA follows: TGTGCCAGCAGCGTAGACACTGCTCAAGGAAAACTGTTTTTT.

With respect to this clonotype: This sequence may be a read error, since a much larger clone differs from it by one base. V is TRBV7-8 and J is TRBJ2-3; D assignment may be TRBD1 or TRBD2 (5 bases each). Germline loops: CDR1 SGHVS, CDR2 FQNEAQ. The CDR3 consists of 14 residues. DNA for the CDR3: TGTGCCAGCAGACCCCGGGCTAGCAGGGATAAGCAGTATTTT. It is translated as CASRPRASRDKQYF.

The chain joins TRBV7-9 to TRBJ2-1, with 10 bases identical to TRBD1. Germline lookup yields CDR1 SEHNR and CDR2 FQNEAQ (reference sequence). The CDR3 totals 12 residues. V shed 10 bases and J 7 bases; nucleotides not matched to a gene: 4. As DNA, the CDR3 is TGTGCCATCGTGGACAGGGGGAATGAGCAGTTCTTC. It translates to CAIVDRGNEQFF.

This clonotype was observed a few times. A single base separates this from a much larger clone, so it may be a read error. The CDR3 nucleotides are TGTGCCAGCAGCTTACAGAGGATGAACACTGAAGCTTTCTTT. Residues: CASSLQRMNTEAFF. The chain combines TRBV7-2 with TRBJ1-1; no firm D call. Looked up from germline, CDR1 is SGHTA and CDR2 is FQGNSA. The CDR3 sequence is 14 residues long. Trimming removed 2 bases at V and 0 bases at J, with 7 bases between.

This clonotype was counted at least ten times. This sequence joins TRBV11-2 and TRBJ2-5, with 12 positions matching TRBD2. This CDR3 contains 15 residues. V shed 5 bases, J shed 7 bases, and the junction held 8 bases outside the gene matches. Per germline, CDR1 SGHAT and CDR2 FQNNGV. CDR3 amino acids: CASSPPLAGGGTQYF. In DNA form, the CDR3 reads TGTGCCAGCAGCCCCCCCCTAGCGGGAGGGGGGACCCAGTACTTC.